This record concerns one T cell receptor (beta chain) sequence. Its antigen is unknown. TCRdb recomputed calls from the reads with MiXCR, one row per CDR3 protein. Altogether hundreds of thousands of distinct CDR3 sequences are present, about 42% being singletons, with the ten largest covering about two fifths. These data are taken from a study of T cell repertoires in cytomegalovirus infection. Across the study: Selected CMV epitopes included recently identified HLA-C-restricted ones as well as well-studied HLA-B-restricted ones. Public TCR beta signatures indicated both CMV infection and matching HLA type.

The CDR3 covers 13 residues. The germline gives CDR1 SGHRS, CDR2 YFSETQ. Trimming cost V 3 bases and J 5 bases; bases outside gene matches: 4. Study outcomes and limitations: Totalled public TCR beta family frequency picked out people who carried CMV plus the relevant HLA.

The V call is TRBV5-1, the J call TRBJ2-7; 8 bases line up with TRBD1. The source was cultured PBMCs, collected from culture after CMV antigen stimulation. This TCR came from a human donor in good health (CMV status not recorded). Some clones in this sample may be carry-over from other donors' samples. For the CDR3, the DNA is TGCGCCAGCAGCTCCCGGGACAGGAACGAGCAGTACTTC. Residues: CASSSRDRNEQYF.